The T cell receptor beta chain described here comes from a study of tumor-infiltrating lymphocytes in primary liver carcinoma. CDR1 is MNHEY and CDR2 is SVGEGT in the germline V gene. The CDR3 contains 15 residues. This clonotype was picked up one time. Its ends do not fully match the called genes, so a read error is possible. TCR beta cDNA came from roughly 0.45 ug total RNA, primed with a constant-region primer. Three rounds of nested multiplex PCR with slightly modified ARM-PCR produced TCR beta libraries. In the first two PCR rounds, TRBV1-TRBV30 forward primers were paired with a C-beta reverse primer, and each round lasted around 10 cycles. One entry per CDR3 protein, called by TCRdb with MiXCR from the multiplex PCR reads. The sample lists approximately 340,000 distinct CDR3 sequences, 65% occurring once. Unsorted whole blood supplied the blood RNA, and germline DNA was isolated too.

The clonotype originates from a man in his forties or fifties with primary liver carcinoma and hepatitis B virus infection. Sequenced input: peripheral blood. The chain is built from TRBV6-2 or TRBV6-3 and TRBJ2-6; D may match TRBD1 or TRBD2 (5 bases each). CDR3 nucleotide sequence: TGTGCCAGCAGTCCCCACCTTCCTGGGACCAACCTCCTGACTTTC. The encoded protein is CASSPHLPGTNLLTF.